Listed below are T cell receptor beta chains from one sample, sequenced in a study of T cells in tumors after PD-1 blockade. Measured with immunoSEQ multiplex PCR; TCRdb has only the in-frame clones, and not every one. The repertoire includes roughly 49,000 clones, roughly 80% of them detected once, and roughly 4% sits in the top ten. Here the sequenced sample was PBMCs, taken before anti-PD-1 treatment. These TCRs come from a human donor with basal cell carcinoma. Both conserved end residues are part of each CDR3. A D gene is named only where the DNA matches it firmly. Not all rows give a size; the values are once, few, many and, for expanded clones, a class.

clone size	V gene	J gene	D gene	CDR3 protein	CDR3 DNA
.	TRBV6-5	TRBJ2-7	.	CASRSGPLGHEQYF	TGTGCCAGCAGATCGGGACCCCTGGGACACGAGCAGTACTTC
.	TRBV6-5	TRBJ1-1	.	CASSYTGFLNTEAFF	TGTGCCAGCAGTTATACAGGGTTCCTGAACACTGAAGCTTTCTTT
few	TRBV6-2/TRBV6-3	TRBJ2-7	.	CASSYGSLPTYEQYF	TGTGCCAGCAGTTACGGGAGTCTCCCAACTTACGAGCAGTACTTC
.	TRBV3-1/TRBV3-2	TRBJ2-7	.	CASSGYEQYF	TGTGCCAGCAGCGGATACGAGCAGTACTTC
.	TRBV6-4	TRBJ2-3	.	CASSGDTGFSTDTQYF	TGTGCCAGCAGCGGAGATACAGGTTTCAGCACAGATACGCAGTATTTT
few	TRBV5-6	TRBJ2-1	.	CASSDGLGLDEQFF	TGTGCCAGCAGTGACGGACTGGGTCTTGATGAGCAGTTCTTC
.	TRBV19	TRBJ1-3	.	CASRPSGGSGNTIYF	TGTGCCAGTAGACCCTCGGGAGGGTCCGGAAACACCATATATTTT
few	TRBV4-1	TRBJ1-3	.	CASSQGAGTSGNTIYF	TGCGCCAGCAGCCAAGGGGCGGGGACCTCTGGAAACACCATATATTTT
.	TRBV7-9	TRBJ2-7	TRBD2	CASSGLITSGVGREQYF	TGTGCCAGCAGCGGCCTCATTACTAGCGGCGTTGGTCGGGAGCAGTACTTC
.	TRBV29-1	TRBJ2-7	.	CSVEDWSEGPSYEQYF	TGCAGCGTTGAAGATTGGTCCGAGGGTCCCTCCTACGAGCAGTACTTC